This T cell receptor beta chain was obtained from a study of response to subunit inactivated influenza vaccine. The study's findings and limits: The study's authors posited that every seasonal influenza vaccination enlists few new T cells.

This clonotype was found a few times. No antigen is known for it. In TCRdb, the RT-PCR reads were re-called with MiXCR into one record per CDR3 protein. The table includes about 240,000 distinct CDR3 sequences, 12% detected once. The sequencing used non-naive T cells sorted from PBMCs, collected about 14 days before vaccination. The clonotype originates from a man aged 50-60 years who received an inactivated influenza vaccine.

The CDR3 region has the DNA TGTGCCAGCAGTTTGGAGGGGCACAACACCGGGGAGCTGTTTTTT. It specifies CASSLEGHNTGELFF. V and J are TRBV6-4 and TRBJ2-2, with a tentative D call TRBD2 (6 bases). Germline CDR1 MRHNA, CDR2 SNTAGT. The CDR3 consists of 15 residues. The V and J ends lost 5 bases and 2 bases respectively, with 12 bases between them.